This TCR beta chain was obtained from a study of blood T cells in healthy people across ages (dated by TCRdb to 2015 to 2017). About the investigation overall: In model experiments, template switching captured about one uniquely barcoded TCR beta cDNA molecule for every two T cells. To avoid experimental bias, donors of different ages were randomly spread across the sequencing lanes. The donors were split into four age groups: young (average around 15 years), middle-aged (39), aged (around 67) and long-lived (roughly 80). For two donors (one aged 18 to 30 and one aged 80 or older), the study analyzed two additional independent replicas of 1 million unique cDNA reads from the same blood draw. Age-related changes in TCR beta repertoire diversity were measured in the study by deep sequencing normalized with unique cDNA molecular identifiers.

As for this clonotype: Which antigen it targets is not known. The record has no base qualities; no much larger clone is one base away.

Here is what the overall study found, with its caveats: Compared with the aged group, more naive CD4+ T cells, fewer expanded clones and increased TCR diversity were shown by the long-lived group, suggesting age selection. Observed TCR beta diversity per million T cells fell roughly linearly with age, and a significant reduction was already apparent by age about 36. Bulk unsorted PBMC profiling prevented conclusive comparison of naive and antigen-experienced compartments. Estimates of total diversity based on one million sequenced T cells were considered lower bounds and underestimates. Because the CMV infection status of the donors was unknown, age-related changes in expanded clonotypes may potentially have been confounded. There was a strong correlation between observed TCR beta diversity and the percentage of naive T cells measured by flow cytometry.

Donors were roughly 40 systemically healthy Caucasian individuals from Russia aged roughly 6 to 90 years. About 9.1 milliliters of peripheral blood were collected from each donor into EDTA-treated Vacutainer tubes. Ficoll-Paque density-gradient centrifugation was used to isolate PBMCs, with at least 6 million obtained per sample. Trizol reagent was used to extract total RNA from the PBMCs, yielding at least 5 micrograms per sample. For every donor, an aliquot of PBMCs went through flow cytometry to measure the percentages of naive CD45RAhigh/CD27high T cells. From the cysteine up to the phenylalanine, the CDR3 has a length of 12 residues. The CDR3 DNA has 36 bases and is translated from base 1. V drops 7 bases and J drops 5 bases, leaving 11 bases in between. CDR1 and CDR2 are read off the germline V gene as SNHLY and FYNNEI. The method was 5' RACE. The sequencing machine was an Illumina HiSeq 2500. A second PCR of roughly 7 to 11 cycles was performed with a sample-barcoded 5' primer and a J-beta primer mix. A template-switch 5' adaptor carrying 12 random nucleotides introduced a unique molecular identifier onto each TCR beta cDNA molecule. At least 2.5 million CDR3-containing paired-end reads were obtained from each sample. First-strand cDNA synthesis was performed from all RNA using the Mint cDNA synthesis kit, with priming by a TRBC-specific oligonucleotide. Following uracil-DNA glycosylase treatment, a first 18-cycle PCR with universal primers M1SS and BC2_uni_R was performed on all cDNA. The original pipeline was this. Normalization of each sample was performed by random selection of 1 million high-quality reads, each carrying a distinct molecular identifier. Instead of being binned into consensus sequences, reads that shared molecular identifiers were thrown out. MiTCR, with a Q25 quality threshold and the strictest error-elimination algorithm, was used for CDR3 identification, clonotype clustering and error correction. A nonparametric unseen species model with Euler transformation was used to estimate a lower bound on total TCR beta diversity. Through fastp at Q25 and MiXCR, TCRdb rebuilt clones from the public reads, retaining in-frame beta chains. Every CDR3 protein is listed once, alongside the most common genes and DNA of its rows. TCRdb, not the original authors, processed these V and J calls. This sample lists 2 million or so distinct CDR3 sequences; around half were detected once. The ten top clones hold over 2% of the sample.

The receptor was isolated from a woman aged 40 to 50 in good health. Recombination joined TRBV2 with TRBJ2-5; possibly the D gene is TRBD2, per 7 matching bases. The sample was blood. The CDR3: CASKEGGETQYF. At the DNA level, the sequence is TGTGCCAGCAAGGAGGGGGGGGAGACCCAGTACTTC.